The 18 T cell receptor beta chains below all came from one sample that was sequenced in a study of blood T cells in healthy people across ages (dated by TCRdb to the mid-2010s). Receptor libraries were prepared by 5' RACE. Sequencing took place on an Illumina HiSeq 2500. The second PCR ran for roughly 7 to 11 cycles and used a J-beta primer mix along with a sample-barcoded 5' primer. TCRdb reran the public reads through fastp at Q25 and MiXCR, keeping productive beta chains. Here each entry gathers all rows of one CDR3 protein and keeps the most common genes and DNA. The sample has 600,000 or so distinct CDR3 sequences on record, 40% to 50% of them singletons. The top ten hold 20% to 25% of the sample. Sequencing used blood. These receptors all come from a man aged 80 or over in good health.

This chain uses TRBV25-1 with TRBJ2-1; no clear D gene. Germline lookup yields CDR1 MGHDK and CDR2 SYGVNS. Trimming stripped 8 bases from V and 1 base from J, with 15 bases between. The CDR3 covers 15 residues. This CDR3 is CASGSPGASYNEQFF. CDR3 bases: TGTGCCAGCGGGTCCCCCGGCGCGTCCTACAATGAGCAGTTCTTC.

V is TRBV4-2 and J is TRBJ2-7; TRBD2 might be the D (7 bases). Germline assignment: CDR1 LGHNA and CDR2 YNFKEQ. This CDR3 has 14 residues. Trimming stripped 4 bases from V and 6 bases from J, with 16 bases between. This chain's CDR3 is CASSRRGAQFEQYF. CDR3 nucleotides: TGTGCCAGCAGCCGCCGGGGGGCGCAGTTCGAGCAGTACTTC.

The chain is built from TRBV9 and TRBJ1-2; no definite D call. V was trimmed by 3 bases and J by 3 bases, leaving 15 bases between them. CDR3 length: 15 amino acids. Per germline, CDR1 SGDLS and CDR2 YYNGEE. CDR3 amino acids: CASSEDPWTDYGYTF. The CDR3 region has the DNA TGTGCCAGCAGCGAGGACCCTTGGACCGACTATGGCTACACCTTC.

The chain is built from TRBV7-2 and TRBJ1-2, with 11 bases that match TRBD1. V dropped 4 bases and J dropped 7; count of bases not matched to a gene: 5. The CDR3 loop spans 14 amino acids. The germline V gene has CDR1 SGHTA and CDR2 FQGNSA. The CDR3: CASSSGTGGTGYTF. For the CDR3, the DNA is TGTGCCAGCAGCTCCGGGACAGGGGGTACTGGCTACACCTTC.

This rearrangement joins TRBV10-3 to TRBJ2-4; TRBD2 aligns across 10 bases. The CDR3 spans 17 residues. V lost 0 bases to trimming and J lost 5 bases; unmatched junction nucleotides: 7. The germline CDR1 and CDR2 sequences are ENHRY and SYGVKD. CDR3 amino acids: CAISESASGRGENIQYF. Here the CDR3 DNA reads TGTGCCATCAGTGAGTCGGCTAGCGGGAGAGGCGAAAACATTCAGTACTTC.

The table lists this clonotype with a few counts. A much more abundant neighbour one base away suggests this may be a read error. The V and J genes are TRBV6-6 and TRBJ2-5, with a tentative D call TRBD2 (6 bases). Per the germline V gene, CDR1 is MNHNY and CDR2 is SVGAGI (reference sequence). Trimming pared 0 bases from V and 11 bases from J, leaving 19 bases between. The CDR3 spans 15 residues. CDR3 DNA: TGTGCCAGCAGTTACTCGTGGGGGGATGTCAATGAGCAGTACTTC. This codes for CASSYSWGDVNEQYF.

The chain is built from TRBV2 and TRBJ1-4; 10 nucleotides agree with TRBD1. The CDR3 totals 12 residues. J was trimmed by 7 bases and V by 10 bases; bases with no gene match: 3. CDR1 is SNHLY and CDR2 is FYNNEI in the germline V gene. CDR3 in DNA: TGTGCCATGCGGGACAGGGGTGAAAAACTGTTTTTT. Translated, it gives CAMRDRGEKLFF.

Only a few counts were recorded for this clonotype. This chain links TRBV20-1 with TRBJ1-6; 8 nucleotides match TRBD1. CDR1 DFQATT and CDR2 SNEGSKA come from the germline V gene (reference sequence). J gave up 10 bases and V 0 bases, and 8 bases lay outside the gene matches. The CDR3 runs to 15 residues. As DNA, the CDR3 is TGCAGTGCTAGAGACCGGGACAGGCGGGAATCACCCCTCCACTTT. Encoded protein: CSARDRDRRESPLHF.

V gene TRBV29-1 combines with J gene TRBJ2-1; the match to TRBD1 covers 8 bases. V trimming: 1 base; J trimming: 6 bases; junction bases outside the gene matches: 14. The CDR3 has 17 amino acids. Germline V gene data show CDR1 as SQVTM and CDR2 as ANQGSEA. This CDR3 is CSVEGSRLKDRANEQFF. CDR3 nucleotides: TGCAGCGTTGAAGGCAGCCGGTTGAAGGACAGGGCCAATGAGCAGTTCTTC.

This clonotype came up a few times. The V gene is TRBV6-5, the J gene TRBJ1-2; no clear D gene. The CDR3 is 14 amino acids. The V gene's germline CDR1 is MNHEY and CDR2 SVGAGI. V lost 5 bases to trimming and J lost 5 bases, with 15 bases between them. The DNA of the CDR3 is TGTGCCAGCAGTGTCGGGCTTGGAGGGTATGGCTACACCTTC. This codes for CASSVGLGGYGYTF.

In its sample, this clonotype was seen a few times. V and J are TRBV9 and TRBJ2-1; no firm D call. The V gene lost 2 bases and the J gene lost 2 bases, with 8 bases spanning the gap. This CDR3 has 14 amino acids. The germline gives CDR1 SGDLS, CDR2 YYNGEE. The CDR3 nucleotides read TGTGCCAGCAGCGTTGGACGGGCCTACAATGAGCAGTTCTTC. This encodes CASSVGRAYNEQFF.

This clonotype was observed a few times. V is TRBV4-3 and J is TRBJ2-1; TRBD2 is a possible D gene (6 bases). Germline CDR1 LGHNA, CDR2 YSLEER. The CDR3 consists of 13 residues. V shed 3 bases and J shed 9 bases, with 12 bases lying between them. CDR3 coding DNA: TGCGCCAGCAGCCAGGACCTAGCGTTTGAGCAGTTCTTC. Translated: CASSQDLAFEQFF.

The chain uses TRBV4-1 and TRBJ1-2; a weak D match, TRBD1 (5 bases). Germline V gene lookup returns CDR1 MGHRA and CDR2 YSYEKL. The CDR3 runs 14 residues. Between the trimmed V and J ends, which lost 3 bases and 2 bases, there was a span of 10 bases. In nucleotides, the CDR3 is TGCGCCAGCAGCCACCCGACAGCCAACTATGGCTACACCTTC. This encodes CASSHPTANYGYTF.

The chain recombines TRBV20-1 with TRBJ1-2, with 8 positions matching TRBD1. This CDR3 has 12 amino acids. V shed 5 bases and J 8 bases; nucleotides not matched to a gene: 7. Germline V gene sequence: CDR1 DFQATT, CDR2 SNEGSKA (reference sequence). This CDR3 is CSAWTGSGGYTF. In DNA form, the CDR3 reads TGCAGTGCTTGGACAGGGTCTGGAGGCTACACCTTC.

The rearrangement joins TRBV20-1 to TRBJ2-1; D not resolved. CDR3 length: 13 amino acids. V gave up 5 bases and J gave up 0 bases, with 8 bases separating them. The germline CDR1 and CDR2 sequences are DFQATT and SNEGSKA (reference sequence). CDR3 region: CSAPASSYNEQFF. In DNA, the CDR3 is TGCAGTGCTCCAGCCAGCTCCTACAATGAGCAGTTCTTC.

For this clonotype: A read error may account for a junction end that differs from germline. V and J are TRBV2 and TRBJ1-2; D ambiguous. CDR1 SNHLY and CDR2 FYNNEI come from the germline V gene. The CDR3 runs to 12 residues. The CDR3 region is CASSEMNYGHTF. The DNA of the CDR3 is TGTGCCAGCAGTGAAATGAACTATGGCCACACCTTC.

This chain connects TRBV20-1 to TRBJ1-2; no clear D. Germline V lookup: CDR1 DFQATT, CDR2 SNEGSKA (reference sequence). Deletions cut 2 bases from V and 11 bases from J, with 21 bases between. The CDR3 length is 14 residues. DNA for the CDR3: TGCAGTGCTAGAAACCCCGGCGGACCATTTACTTACACCTTC. Its protein is CSARNPGGPFTYTF.

This clonotype occurred a few times. The chain combines TRBV14 with TRBJ2-3; TRBD2 matches 8 bases. Germline values: CDR1 SGHDN, CDR2 FVKESK. The CDR3 runs 16 residues. V was pared by 3 bases and J by 1 base, with 6 bases of the junction left unmatched. CDR3 sequence: CASSQRRGARTDTQYF. The CDR3 DNA follows: TGTGCCAGCAGCCAGAGGCGGGGGGCCCGCACAGATACGCAGTATTTT.